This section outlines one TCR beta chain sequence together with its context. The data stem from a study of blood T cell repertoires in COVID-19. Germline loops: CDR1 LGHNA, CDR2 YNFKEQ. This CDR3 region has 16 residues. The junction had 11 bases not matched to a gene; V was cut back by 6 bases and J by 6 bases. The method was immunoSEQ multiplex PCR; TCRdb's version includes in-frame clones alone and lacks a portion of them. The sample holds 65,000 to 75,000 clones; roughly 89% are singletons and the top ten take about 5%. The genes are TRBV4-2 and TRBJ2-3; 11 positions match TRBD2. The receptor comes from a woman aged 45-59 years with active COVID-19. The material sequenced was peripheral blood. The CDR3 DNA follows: TGTGCCAGCAGGGAAACTAGCGGGAGATTCGGCGATACGCAGTATTTT. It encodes CASRETSGRFGDTQYF.